This TCR beta chain comes out of a study of human T cells and chemical hapten exposure. About the study: Throughout the roughly 24-week study, diphenylcyclopropenone was applied weekly to the patients' scalps.

The time point was: patch test 2, 6 weeks after DPC sensitization. Treatment noted: therapeutic diphenylcyclopropenone sensitization with weekly scalp DPC. Those who donated were patients with alopecia, 18 to 70 years of age, and suitable for DPC. Ten or more counts support this clonotype. Trimming at V came to 0 bases and at J to 3 bases, leaving 5 bases not matched to a gene. The CDR3 covers 15 residues. Germline assignment: CDR1 LGHNA and CDR2 YSLEER. What the library attached to individual cDNA molecules were unique molecular identifiers. In TCRdb, the RACE reads were re-called with MiXCR into one record per CDR3 protein. The table has 75,000 to 90,000 distinct CDR3 sequences, 10% seen once.

The chain is built from TRBV4-3 and TRBJ2-7; TRBD1 matches 7 bases. Sequenced material: whole blood, taken in connection with sensitization to the hapten diphenylcyclopropenone (DPC). This clonotype was obtained from a woman aged 50 to 60 with alopecia areata. Some clones in this sample may be carry-over from other donors' samples. CDR3 nucleotides: TGCGCCAGCAGCCAAGATACGACAGGGAGCTACGAGCAGTACTTC. It codes for CASSQDTTGSYEQYF.